The T cell receptor (beta chain) described here comes from a study of blood T cell repertoires in COVID-19. Study at large: From T cells, B-cell-depleted T cells, or PBMCs came the material, which was cDNA or gDNA.

Germline V gene sequence: CDR1 SGDLS, CDR2 YYNGEE. The length of the CDR3 is 16 residues. Unmatched junction bases numbered 14, after V lost 6 bases and J lost 9 bases. Per the original methods: Scientists estimated how many nucleated cells there were by amplifying reference gene primers. TCRdb's copy holds only in-frame clones and misses some; the assay was immunoSEQ multiplex PCR. For V, J and clone size, that table is used; D and trimming come from the DNA. The sample has some 160,000 clones; 84% are singletons. Participants reported their clinical history, and cohort assignment relied on those reports. Recovered status applied to Cohort 3 donors who had two consecutive negative PCRs. It also applied to those with clearance or with symptom resolution. The sample holds a few counts of this clone.

The receptor was isolated from a woman between 45 and 65 years old who had recovered from COVID-19. Material: PBMCs or T cells enriched from blood (not recorded which). The chain carries TRBV9 and TRBJ2-1; TRBD2 agrees at 11 bases. In DNA form, the CDR3 reads TGTGCCAGCACCATAGCGGGAGGGCCTCTTAGTAGTGAGCAGTTCTTC. Its protein product is CASTIAGGPLSSEQFF.